This is a list of T cell receptor beta chains from one sample in a study of spatial heterogeneity in lung cancer. TCRdb re-analysed the 5' RACE reads in MiXCR, keeping a single row per CDR3 protein. The table lists over 950 distinct CDR3 sequences, 25% to 30% of them singletons. This specimen was lung tumor tissue, taken at surgery. The receptors were gathered from a male donor with early-stage non-small cell lung cancer. Each CDR3 is given with its conserved first and last residue. The D gene is left open where the match is weak. Not all rows give a size; the values are once, few, many and, for expanded clones, a class.

cdr3_aa cdr3_nt v_call d_call clone_size j_call
CATSRDRVGAQPQHF TGTGCCACCAGCAGAGACAGGGTGGGGGCTCAGCCCCAGCATTTT TRBV15 NA NA TRBJ1-5
CSANPLDRYSGANVLTF TGCAGTGCCAACCCTTTGGACCGCTACTCTGGGGCCAACGTCCTGACTTTC TRBV20-1 NA few TRBJ2-6
CASSFSGTEETQYF TGTGCCAGCAGCTTTTCCGGGACAGAAGAGACCCAGTACTTC TRBV5-4 TRBD1 medium-sized TRBJ2-5
CASSLDIRGGEQFF TGCGCCAGCAGCTTGGACATCCGGGGTGGTGAGCAGTTCTTC TRBV5-1 NA large TRBJ2-1
CASSYLAGDNYEQYF TGTGCCAGCAGTTACCTAGCGGGAGACAACTACGAGCAGTACTTC TRBV6-5 TRBD2 many TRBJ2-7
CASTPWGSGANVLTF TGTGCCAGCACCCCCTGGGGGTCTGGGGCCAACGTCCTGACTTTC TRBV7-2 NA medium-sized TRBJ2-6
CASSVGTGGAAHEQYF TGTGCCAGCAGCGTGGGGACAGGGGGCGCGGCCCACGAGCAGTACTTC TRBV9 TRBD1 few TRBJ2-7
CATSLRTGTDTQYF TGTGCCACCAGCCTTCGGACAGGGACAGATACGCAGTATTTT TRBV15 TRBD1 large TRBJ2-3
CASSSLGYDNYGYTF TGTGCCAGCAGTTCGCTAGGGTATGATAACTATGGCTACACCTTC TRBV5-4 NA large TRBJ1-2
CASSPTMDRGQETQYF TGTGCCAGCAGCCCTACCATGGACAGGGGGCAAGAGACCCAGTACTTC TRBV7-9 TRBD1 large TRBJ2-5
CASSFFNQGPGTQYF TGTGCCAGCAGTTTTTTTAACCAGGGACCGGGAACCCAGTACTTC TRBV28 NA medium-sized TRBJ2-5
CASSATGSAYYGYTF TGTGCCAGCAGCGCTACAGGATCCGCCTACTATGGCTACACCTTC TRBV9 NA many TRBJ1-2
CASSLRGAQNIQYF TGTGCCAGCAGTTTAAGAGGAGCCCAAAACATTCAGTACTTC TRBV28 NA NA TRBJ2-4
CASSPGLYRETQYF TGCGCCAGCAGCCCGGGACTATACCGGGAGACCCAGTACTTC TRBV5-1 TRBD2 many TRBJ2-5
CASSAETGNVKTQYF TGTGCCAGCAGCGCCGAGACAGGGAACGTAAAGACCCAGTACTTC TRBV7-2 TRBD1 medium-sized TRBJ2-5
CASSLERGYTEAFF TGCGCCAGCAGCTTGGAGCGGGGGTACACTGAAGCTTTCTTT TRBV5-1 NA NA TRBJ1-1
CASSHVGPQETQYF TGCGCCAGCAGCCACGTCGGACCCCAAGAGACCCAGTACTTC TRBV5-1 NA medium-sized TRBJ2-5
CASSLALAYEQYF TGTGCCAGCAGCTTAGCGCTTGCCTACGAGCAGTACTTC TRBV7-8 NA NA TRBJ2-7
CASSLTGLGSATEAFF TGTGCCAGCAGCTTAACAGGCCTGGGGTCGGCTACTGAAGCTTTCTTT TRBV7-2 NA medium-sized TRBJ1-1
CASSQPGTSGWKGTDTQYF TGTGCCAGCAGCCAACCCGGGACTAGCGGGTGGAAAGGCACAGATACGCAGTATTTT TRBV4-2 TRBD2 few TRBJ2-3
CASSQGAGNTIYF TGTGCCAGCAGCCAAGGGGCGGGAAACACCATATATTTT TRBV7-9 NA NA TRBJ1-3
CASSLSGGANIQYF TGTGCCAGCAGTTTATCAGGCGGTGCTAACATTCAGTACTTC TRBV28 NA NA TRBJ2-4
CASSFGAGRNEKLFF TGCGCCAGCAGCTTTGGCGCAGGGCGAAATGAAAAACTGTTTTTT TRBV5-1 NA large TRBJ1-4
CASSQDRGGAFF TGTGCCAGCAGCCAAGATCGAGGGGGAGCTTTCTTT TRBV4-2 NA large TRBJ1-1
CSATSWGNYGYTF TGCAGTGCTACTTCATGGGGAAACTATGGCTACACCTTC TRBV20-1 NA NA TRBJ1-2
CASSRGLASTEAFF TGTGCCAGCAGTCGTGGACTGGCAAGCACTGAAGCTTTCTTT TRBV2 NA NA TRBJ1-1
CASSFGGESGGYTF TGTGCCAGCAGTTTCGGTGGGGAGTCGGGTGGCTACACCTTC TRBV28 NA few TRBJ1-2
CASSTGQGDQPQHF TGCGCCAGCAGCACGGGACAGGGGGACCAGCCCCAGCATTTT TRBV5-1 TRBD1 medium-sized TRBJ1-5
CASSPKQGIYEQYF TGTGCCAGCTCACCCAAACAGGGGATCTACGAGCAGTACTTC TRBV18 TRBD1 NA TRBJ2-7